The TCR beta chain under discussion was sequenced for a study of technical replicates of blood from several donors. Germline assignment: CDR1 MNHEY and CDR2 SVGAGI. Unmatched junction bases numbered 5, after V lost 7 bases and J lost 4 bases. This CDR3 has 14 residues. Produced via immunoSEQ multiplex PCR; TCRdb's table is partial and in-frame only. The sample contains about 88,000 clones, just under 95% of which appear only once. The material sequenced was T cells isolated from PBMCs. The chain employs TRBV6-5 and TRBJ2-1; 9 positions match TRBD2. The TCR was taken from a human donor in good health. CDR3 nucleotides: TGTGCCAGCACCGGACTAGCGCAATACAATGAGCAGTTCTTC. Translation: CASTGLAQYNEQFF.